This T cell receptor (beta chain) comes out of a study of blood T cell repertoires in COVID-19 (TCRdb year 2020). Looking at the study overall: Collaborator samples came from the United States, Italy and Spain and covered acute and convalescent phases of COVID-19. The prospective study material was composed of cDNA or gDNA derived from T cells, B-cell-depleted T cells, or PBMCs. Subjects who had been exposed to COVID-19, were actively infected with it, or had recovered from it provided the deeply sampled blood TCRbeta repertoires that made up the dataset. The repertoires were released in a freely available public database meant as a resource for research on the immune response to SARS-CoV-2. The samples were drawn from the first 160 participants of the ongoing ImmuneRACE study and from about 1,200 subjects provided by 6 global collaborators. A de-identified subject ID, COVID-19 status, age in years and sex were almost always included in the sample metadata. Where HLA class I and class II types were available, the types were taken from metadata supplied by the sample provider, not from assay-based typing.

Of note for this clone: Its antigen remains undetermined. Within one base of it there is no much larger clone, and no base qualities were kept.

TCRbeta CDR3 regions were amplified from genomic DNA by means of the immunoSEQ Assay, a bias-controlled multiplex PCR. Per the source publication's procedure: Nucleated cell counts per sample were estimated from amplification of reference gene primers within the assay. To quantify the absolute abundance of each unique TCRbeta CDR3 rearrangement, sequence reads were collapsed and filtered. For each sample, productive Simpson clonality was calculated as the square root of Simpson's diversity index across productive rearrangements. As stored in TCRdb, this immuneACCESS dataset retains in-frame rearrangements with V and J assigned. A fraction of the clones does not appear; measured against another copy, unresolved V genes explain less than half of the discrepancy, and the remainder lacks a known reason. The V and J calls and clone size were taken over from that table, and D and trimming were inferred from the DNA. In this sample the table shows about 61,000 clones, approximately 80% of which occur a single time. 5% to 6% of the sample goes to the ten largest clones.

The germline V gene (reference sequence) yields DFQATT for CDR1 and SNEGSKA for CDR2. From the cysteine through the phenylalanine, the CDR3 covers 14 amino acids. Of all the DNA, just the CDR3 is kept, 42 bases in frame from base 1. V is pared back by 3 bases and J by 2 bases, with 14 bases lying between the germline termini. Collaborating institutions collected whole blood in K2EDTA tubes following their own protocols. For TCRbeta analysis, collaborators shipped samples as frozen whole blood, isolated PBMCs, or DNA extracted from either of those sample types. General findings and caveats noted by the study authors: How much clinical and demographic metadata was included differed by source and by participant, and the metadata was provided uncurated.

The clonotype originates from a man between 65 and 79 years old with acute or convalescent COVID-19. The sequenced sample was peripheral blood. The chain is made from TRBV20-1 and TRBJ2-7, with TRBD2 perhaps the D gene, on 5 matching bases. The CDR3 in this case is CSASVLRDAYEQYF. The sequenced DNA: TGCAGTGCTAGTGTACTCCGGGATGCCTACGAGCAGTACTTC.